This T cell receptor (beta chain) is drawn from a study of PD-L1 blockade in urothelial cancer. Study-wide context: Individuals in the cohort had been given 0 to 3 earlier chemotherapy regimens. Treatment start was followed by blood analysis at 3 weeks (second dose) and again at 6 weeks.

CDR1 is LNHDA, CDR2 SQIVND, per germline (reference sequence). There are 15 residues in the CDR3. V was clipped by 6 bases and J by 10 bases, with 19 bases between them. Spiking of synthetic TCR analog templates was performed in each PCR. Profiled with immunoSEQ multiplex PCR; TCRdb holds only in-frame clones, not every one. Here the sample spans about 14,000 clones, roughly 90% being singletons. Each patient gave between 1 and 8 samples, pretreatment and on-treatment. Sequencing used PBMCs, obtained around atezolizumab (anti-PD-L1) treatment. This TCR came from a man between 65 and 85 years old with urothelial cancer. The chain couples TRBV19 to TRBJ1-6; TRBD1 is a possible D gene (6 bases). Here the CDR3 reads CASSPPRGARSPLHF. DNA for the CDR3: TGTGCCAGTAGCCCCCCCCGGGGGGCTAGGTCACCCCTCCACTTT.